Listed below are T cell receptor beta chains from one sample, sequenced in a study of T cell responses to AZD1222 COVID-19 vaccine. This table comes from immunoSEQ multiplex PCR, and its TCRdb copy is limited to in-frame clones, with some not included. Here the sample spans more than 100,000 clones, around 93% being singletons. Sequencing was performed on peripheral blood, taken 28 days after the second AZD1222 dose. All receptors derive from an adult who received the AZD1222 COVID-19 vaccine. Each CDR3 is given with its conserved first and last residue. Each record gives: D gene, J gene, clone size, V gene, CDR3 protein, CDR3 DNA. The D gene is left open where the match is weak. Only some rows state a clone size, as once, few, many or a class for expanded clones.

-	TRBJ2-5	-	TRBV6-2/TRBV6-3	CASSPLNREKETQYF	TGTGCCAGCAGCCCACTCAATCGGGAGAAAGAGACCCAGTACTTC
-	TRBJ2-1	-	TRBV5-5	CASTREGGKVFF	TGTGCCAGCACCCGAGAGGGCGGGAAGGTGTTCTTC
-	TRBJ2-7	-	TRBV7-9	CASSLRPIYEQYF	TGTGCCAGCAGCTTAAGACCGATCTACGAGCAGTACTTC
TRBD2	TRBJ2-1	-	TRBV6-2/TRBV6-3	CASSLGLAKYNEQFF	TGTGCCAGCAGTTTGGGACTAGCGAAATACAATGAGCAGTTCTTC
-	TRBJ1-4	-	TRBV2	CASSEQGSNEKLFF	TGTGCCAGCAGTGAACAGGGATCTAATGAAAAACTGTTTTTT
TRBD1	TRBJ2-2	once	TRBV7-2	CASRYGTANTGELFF	TGTGCCAGCAGATATGGGACAGCCAACACCGGGGAGCTGTTTTTT
-	TRBJ2-7	-	TRBV12-3/TRBV12-4	CASSSIDEQYF	TGTGCCAGCAGTTCAATAGACGAGCAGTACTTC
-	TRBJ1-2	few	TRBV5-6	CASSLPRQDGYTF	TGTGCCAGCAGCTTACCCAGACAGGATGGCTACACCTTC
TRBD2	TRBJ2-3	-	TRBV7-2	CASSYAGVPEADTQYF	TGTGCCAGCAGCTATGCGGGGGTACCTGAGGCAGATACGCAGTATTTT
TRBD2	TRBJ2-1	-	TRBV9	CASTPGEGLAGGRNNEQFF	TGTGCCAGCACCCCAGGGGAGGGACTAGCGGGGGGGAGAAACAATGAGCAGTTCTTC
-	TRBJ1-1	-	TRBV6-2/TRBV6-3	CASSPQATGTEAFF	TGTGCCAGCAGTCCCCAGGCGACGGGCACTGAAGCTTTCTTT
TRBD2	TRBJ2-7	-	TRBV2	CASSDALAGGPHEQYF	TGTGCCAGCAGTGATGCCCTAGCGGGAGGGCCCCACGAGCAGTACTTC
-	TRBJ2-1	-	TRBV2	CASSGVVPPYNEQFF	TGTGCCAGCAGTGGAGTAGTTCCACCCTACAATGAGCAGTTCTTC
-	TRBJ2-6	-	TRBV3-1/TRBV3-2	CASSPPGRANVLTF	TGTGCCAGCAGCCCTCCGGGGAGAGCCAACGTCCTGACTTTC
TRBD1	TRBJ1-2	-	TRBV14	CASSPRFMDRKDGYTF	TGTGCCAGCAGCCCGCGATTTATGGACAGGAAAGATGGCTACACCTTC
-	TRBJ2-3	-	TRBV15	CATSRLGRYTDTQYF	TGTGCCACCAGCCGTCTGGGCAGGTACACAGATACGCAGTATTTT
-	TRBJ1-2	once	TRBV18	CASSPADSNYGYTF	TGTGCCAGCTCACCAGCGGACAGCAACTATGGCTACACCTTC
-	TRBJ1-3	-	TRBV19	CASSITLRGLDGNTIYF	TGTGCCAGTAGTATAACGTTAAGGGGATTGGATGGAAACACCATATATTTT
-	TRBJ1-5	-	TRBV6-5	CATTIGDLFPQHF	TGTGCCACCACTATCGGGGACCTATTTCCCCAGCATTTT
-	TRBJ1-6	-	TRBV7-9	CASSFDNSPLHF	TGTGCCAGCAGCTTTGACAATTCACCCCTCCACTTT
-	TRBJ1-3	-	TRBV6-5	CAMTDNQNTIYF	TGTGCAATGACAGATAATCAAAACACCATATATTTT
-	TRBJ2-3	-	TRBV7-8	CASSSPEEIPTDTQYF	TGTGCCAGCAGCTCCCCGGAGGAGATCCCCACAGATACGCAGTATTTT
-	TRBJ1-1	-	TRBV28	CASRLWGGSTEAFF	TGTGCCAGCAGGCTTTGGGGCGGGAGCACTGAAGCTTTCTTT
-	TRBJ1-1	-	TRBV3-1/TRBV3-2	CASSLVGGGEAFF	TGTGCCAGCAGCTTGGTGGGGGGCGGTGAAGCTTTCTTT
-	TRBJ2-5	-	TRBV19	CASSDRRYETQYF	TGTGCCAGTAGTGACAGGAGATACGAGACCCAGTACTTC
TRBD1	TRBJ1-4	-	TRBV18	CASSPGTGVTNEKLFF	TGTGCCAGCTCACCTGGGACAGGGGTAACTAATGAAAAACTGTTTTTT
-	TRBJ1-3	once	TRBV12-3/TRBV12-4	CASSLATTIYF	TGTGCCAGCAGCCTTGCTACCACCATATATTTT
TRBD2	TRBJ2-3	-	TRBV9	CASSVVSGGAGDTQYF	TGTGCCAGCAGCGTAGTTAGCGGGGGGGCGGGAGATACGCAGTATTTT
-	TRBJ2-2	-	TRBV29-1	CSASRIAGTNTGELFF	TGCAGCGCGTCCAGAATTGCCGGGACGAACACCGGGGAGCTGTTTTTT
TRBD1	TRBJ1-5	-	TRBV19	CASSIDPQGAKQPQHF	TGTGCCAGTAGTATAGATCCTCAGGGGGCGAAACAGCCCCAGCATTTT
-	TRBJ2-7	-	TRBV19	CASSTQEAGSYEQYF	TGTGCCAGTAGTACCCAGGAGGCTGGCTCCTACGAGCAGTACTTC
TRBD1	TRBJ1-2	once	TRBV11-1	CASSRTGANYGYTF	TGTGCCAGCAGCCGGACAGGGGCTAACTATGGCTACACCTTC
-	TRBJ2-3	-	TRBV29-1	CSVDITTDTQYF	TGCAGCGTTGATATCACCACAGATACGCAGTATTTT
-	TRBJ1-2	-	TRBV19	CASNNRVGNYGYTF	TGTGCCAGCAATAACAGGGTTGGGAACTATGGCTACACCTTC
-	TRBJ2-1	-	TRBV4-3	CASSQDRVGPTSNEQFF	TGCGCCAGCAGCCAAGATCGGGTGGGGCCAACCTCCAATGAGCAGTTCTTC
TRBD1	TRBJ1-5	-	TRBV4-1	CASSQGQGDEPQHF	TGCGCCAGCAGCCAGGGGCAGGGGGATGAGCCCCAGCATTTT
-	TRBJ2-1	-	TRBV7-9	CASSFMTEDEQFF	TGTGCCAGCAGCTTTATGACAGAGGATGAGCAGTTCTTC
-	TRBJ2-2	-	TRBV12-1	CASSPGAGGPTGELFF	TGTGCCAGCAGCCCGGGAGCGGGAGGCCCCACCGGGGAGCTGTTTTTT
TRBD1	TRBJ2-2	-	TRBV5-5	CASRSTGETGELFF	TGTGCCAGCCGCTCCACAGGGGAAACCGGGGAGCTGTTTTTT
-	TRBJ1-2	-	TRBV7-9	CASSLGDYGYTF	TGTGCCAGCAGCTTAGGAGATTATGGCTACACCTTC